This passage covers 4 T cell receptor beta chains from one sample sequenced in a study of early T cells in non-severe SARS-CoV-2 infection. MiXCR was run by TCRdb on the 5' RACE reads, yielding one entry per CDR3 protein. The sample gives approximately 84,000 distinct CDR3 sequences, roughly 13% of which show up once; about 6% is in the top ten. Sequenced sample: whole blood. Every receptor here comes from an adult who was a healthcare worker with PCR-confirmed SARS-CoV-2 infection or an uninfected control (not recorded which).

V and J are TRBV19 and TRBJ1-5, with no clear D. Germline V gene sequence: CDR1 LNHDA, CDR2 SQIVND (reference sequence). The CDR3 runs 14 residues. Trimming cost V 7 bases and J 0 bases, with 10 bases left between them. The CDR3 loop is CASIHLGSNQPQHF. The CDR3 coding sequence is TGTGCCAGTATCCACCTCGGTAGCAATCAGCCCCAGCATTTT.

This clonotype was recorded a few times. CDR3 in DNA: TGTGCCAGCTCACCGCCCACGGACGCGGGGCCCTACGAGCAGTACTTC. It is translated as CASSPPTDAGPYEQYF. This rearrangement joins TRBV18 to TRBJ2-7; a weak D match, TRBD2 (6 bases). This CDR3 region has 16 residues. The germline CDR1 and CDR2 sequences are KGHSH and LQKENI. Trimming left V 3 bases short and J 2 bases short, with 17 bases between.

This clonotype has only a few counts. CDR3 sequence: CASSVGPQISEKLFF. CDR3 bases: TGTGCCAGCAGCGTGGGGCCTCAAATTTCGGAAAAACTGTTTTTT. The gene calls are TRBV9 and TRBJ1-4, with a weak D call TRBD1 (5 bases). CDR1 and CDR2 (germline): SGDLS, YYNGEE. Trimming cost V 2 bases and J 8 bases, with 16 bases left between them. The CDR3 totals 15 residues.

This clonotype was recorded a few times. J is TRBJ1-1 and V is TRBV7-6; TRBD1 matches at 9 bases. Trimming removed 5 bases from V and 1 base from J; junction bases left unmatched: 17. CDR3 length: 19 amino acids. Germline values: CDR1 SGHVS, CDR2 FNYEAQ. The CDR3 DNA is TGTGCCAGCAGCCCTGGCCTAAGACGGGGGGACAGGGCGAACACTGAAGCTTTCTTT. It translates to CASSPGLRRGDRANTEAFF. Drawing the rest from reference TRBV7-6 and TRBJ1-1, the complete variable domain is GAGVSQSPRYKVTKRGQDVALRCDPISGHVSLYWYRQALGQGPEFLTYFNYEAQQDKSGLPNDRFSAERPEGSISTLTIQRTEQRDSAMYRCASSPGLRRGDRANTEAFFGQGTRLTVV.